This paragraph covers one TCR beta chain sequence. Trimming took 7 bases from V and 10 from J; bases not matched to a gene: 4. The CDR3 totals 13 residues. CDR1 and CDR2 from the germline V gene are MNHEY and SVGAGI. This sample was included in a study of blood T cell repertoires in COVID-19. Profiling relied on immunoSEQ multiplex PCR, and the TCRdb table lists in-frame clones only, not all of them. The sample comprises about 250,000 clones, roughly 80% of which are singletons, and around 8.9% rests with the top ten. The receptor was derived from a man aged 80 or over with acute or convalescent COVID-19. Sequenced material: peripheral blood. The J gene is TRBJ1-6, the V gene TRBV6-5; 10 nucleotides agree with TRBD1. CDR3 loop: CASNDRGRSPLHF. Written as DNA, the CDR3 is TGTGCCAGCAACGACAGGGGGCGATCACCCCTCCACTTT.